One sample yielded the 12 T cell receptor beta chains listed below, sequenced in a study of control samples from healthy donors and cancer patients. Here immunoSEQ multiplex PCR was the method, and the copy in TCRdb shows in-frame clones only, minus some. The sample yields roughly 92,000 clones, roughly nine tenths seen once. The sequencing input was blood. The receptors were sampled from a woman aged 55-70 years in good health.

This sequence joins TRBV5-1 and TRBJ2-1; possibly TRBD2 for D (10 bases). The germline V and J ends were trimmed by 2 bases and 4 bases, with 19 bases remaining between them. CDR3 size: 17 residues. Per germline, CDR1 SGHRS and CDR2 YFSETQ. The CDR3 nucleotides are TGCGCCAGCAGCTTACAGGGGGCGACTAGCGGGTACAATGAGCAGTTCTTC. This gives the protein CASSLQGATSGYNEQFF.

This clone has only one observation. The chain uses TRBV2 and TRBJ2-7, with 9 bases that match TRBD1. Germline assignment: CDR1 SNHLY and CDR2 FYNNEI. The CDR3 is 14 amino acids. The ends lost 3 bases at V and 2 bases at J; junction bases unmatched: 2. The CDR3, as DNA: TGTGCCAGCAGTGACACAGGGGGCGCCTACGAGCAGTACTTC. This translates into CASSDTGGAYEQYF.

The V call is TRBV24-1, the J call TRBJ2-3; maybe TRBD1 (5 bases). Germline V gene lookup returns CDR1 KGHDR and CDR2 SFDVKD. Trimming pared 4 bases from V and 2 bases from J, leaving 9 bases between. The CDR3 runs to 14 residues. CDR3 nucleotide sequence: TGTGCCACCAGTGAGTTGGACACCACAGATACGCAGTATTTT. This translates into CATSELDTTDTQYF.

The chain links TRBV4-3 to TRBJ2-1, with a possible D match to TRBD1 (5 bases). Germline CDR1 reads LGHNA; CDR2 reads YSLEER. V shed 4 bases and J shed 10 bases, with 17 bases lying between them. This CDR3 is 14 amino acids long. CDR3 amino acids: CASSPGGARYEQFF. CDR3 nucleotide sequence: TGCGCCAGCAGCCCAGGTGGGGCTAGATACGAGCAGTTCTTC.

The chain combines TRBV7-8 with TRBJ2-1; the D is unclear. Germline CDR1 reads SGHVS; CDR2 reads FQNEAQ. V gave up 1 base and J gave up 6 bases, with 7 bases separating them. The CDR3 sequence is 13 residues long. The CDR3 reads CASSLGLRNEQFF. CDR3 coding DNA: TGTGCCAGCAGCTTAGGACTGCGCAATGAGCAGTTCTTC.

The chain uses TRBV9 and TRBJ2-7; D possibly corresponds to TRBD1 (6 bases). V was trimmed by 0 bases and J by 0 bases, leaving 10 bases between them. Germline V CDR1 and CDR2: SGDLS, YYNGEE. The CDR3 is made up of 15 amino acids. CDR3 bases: TGTGCCAGCAGCGTAGCCCCAGGGGACTCCTACGAGCAGTACTTC. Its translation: CASSVAPGDSYEQYF.

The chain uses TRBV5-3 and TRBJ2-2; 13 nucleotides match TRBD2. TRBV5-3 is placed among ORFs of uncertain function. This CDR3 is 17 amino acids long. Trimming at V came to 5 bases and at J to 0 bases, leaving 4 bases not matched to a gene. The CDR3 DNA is TGTGCCAGAAGGGGGACTAGCGGGACCGCGAACACCGGGGAGCTGTTTTTT. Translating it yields CARRGTSGTANTGELFF.

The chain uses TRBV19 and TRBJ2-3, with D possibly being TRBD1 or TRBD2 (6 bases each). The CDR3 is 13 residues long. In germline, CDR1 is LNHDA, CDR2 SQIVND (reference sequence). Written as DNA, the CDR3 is TGTGCAGCGGCGGCAGGGGCGGGGGATACGCAGTATTTT. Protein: CAAAAGAGDTQYF.

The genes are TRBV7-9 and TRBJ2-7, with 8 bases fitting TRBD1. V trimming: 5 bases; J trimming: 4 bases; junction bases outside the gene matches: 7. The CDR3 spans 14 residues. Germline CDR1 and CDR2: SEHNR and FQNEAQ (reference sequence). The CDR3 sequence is CASSLGTGRYEQYF. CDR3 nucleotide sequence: TGTGCCAGCAGCCTAGGGACAGGTAGATACGAGCAGTACTTC.

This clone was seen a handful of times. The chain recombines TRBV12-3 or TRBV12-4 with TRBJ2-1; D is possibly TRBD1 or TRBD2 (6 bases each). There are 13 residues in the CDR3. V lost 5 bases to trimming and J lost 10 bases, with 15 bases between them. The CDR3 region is CASSPITGGEQFF. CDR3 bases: TGTGCCAGCAGTCCCATCACCGGGGGCGAGCAGTTCTTC.

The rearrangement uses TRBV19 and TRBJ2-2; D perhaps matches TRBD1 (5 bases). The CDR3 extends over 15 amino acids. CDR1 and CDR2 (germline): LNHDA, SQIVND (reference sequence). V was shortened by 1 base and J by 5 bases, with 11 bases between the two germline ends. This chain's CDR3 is CASSIAHRLTGELFF. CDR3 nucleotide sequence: TGTGCCAGTAGTATAGCTCACAGGCTAACCGGGGAGCTGTTTTTT. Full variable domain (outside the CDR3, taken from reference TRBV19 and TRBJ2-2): DGGITQSPKYLFRKEGQNVTLSCEQNLNHDAMYWYRQDPGQGLRLIYYSQIVNDFQKGDIAEGYSVSREKKESFPLTVTSAQKNPTAFYLCASSIAHRLTGELFFGEGSRLTVL.

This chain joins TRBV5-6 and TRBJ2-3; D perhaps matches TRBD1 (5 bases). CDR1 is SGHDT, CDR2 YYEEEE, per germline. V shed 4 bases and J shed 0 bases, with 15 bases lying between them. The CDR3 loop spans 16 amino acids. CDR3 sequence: CASSARGHFSTDTQYF. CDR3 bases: TGTGCCAGCAGCGCCCGAGGACACTTTAGCACAGATACGCAGTATTTT. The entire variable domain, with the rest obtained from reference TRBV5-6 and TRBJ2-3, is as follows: DAGVTQSPTHLIKTRGQQVTLRCSPKSGHDTVSWYQQALGQGPQFIFQYYEEEERQRGNFPDRFSGHQFPNYSSELNVNALLLGDSALYLCASSARGHFSTDTQYFGPGTRLTVL.